The sequence of this TCR beta chain was determined in a study of T cells after yellow fever vaccination. This clonotype appeared many times. TCRdb reanalysed the 5' RACE reads using MiXCR and keeps one entry per CDR3 protein. The sample lists 200,000 to 300,000 distinct CDR3 sequences, about 7% occurring once. V lost 4 bases to trimming and J lost 2 bases, with 13 bases between them. The CDR3 extends over 14 amino acids. Germline CDR1 and CDR2: SGHRS and YFSETQ. Sequences were derived from CD4+ T cells sorted from PBMCs, sampled on the day of the yellow fever booster vaccination. The rearrangement links TRBV5-1 to TRBJ2-7, with D possibly matching TRBD2 (5 bases). The sequence derives from a man aged 25 to 45 who received the YFV17D yellow fever vaccine. CDR3 DNA sequence: TGCGCCAGCAGCATGGACGGAGGAACCTACGAGCAGTACTTC. Translated: CASSMDGGTYEQYF.